The rows below give T cell receptor beta chains drawn from one sample of a study of T-cell memory formation after mild COVID-19. TCRdb reprocessed the 5' RACE reads via MiXCR and lists one record per CDR3 protein. Found here are 150,000 to 200,000 distinct CDR3 sequences, 11% of them singletons; the top ten hold 3.5% to 4.5%. The sequenced material came from PBMCs or a T cell subset sorted from them (not recorded which). These receptors were collected from a man between 18 and 29 years old who had mild COVID-19 (a few samples of this study predate the infection). Cell type and time point are not known. Both conserved end residues are part of each CDR3. D genes are given only for firm matches. Clone size is shown for a subset of rows, as once, few, many or a class of expanded clone.

clone_size j_call v_call d_call cdr3_aa cdr3_nt
- TRBJ2-1 TRBV6-5 - CASSYPGGSYNEQFF TGTGCCAGCAGTTATCCCGGGGGCTCCTACAATGAGCAGTTCTTC
- TRBJ1-1 TRBV18 - CASSPGRGDTEAFF TGTGCCAGCTCACCGGGGCGCGGGGACACTGAAGCTTTCTTT
many TRBJ1-4 TRBV7-2 - CASGQFHEKLFF TGTGCCAGCGGACAGTTCCATGAAAAACTGTTTTTT
- TRBJ1-1 TRBV6-5 TRBD1 CASSWGQGVMNTEAFF TGTGCCAGCAGTTGGGGGCAGGGGGTCATGAACACTGAAGCTTTCTTT
few TRBJ2-1 TRBV10-3 - CAISEPDGEQFF TGTGCCATCAGTGAGCCTGACGGTGAGCAGTTCTTC
- TRBJ1-4 TRBV27 - CASSYKPEVRYPATNEKLFF TGTGCCAGCAGCTATAAGCCAGAAGTTAGGTACCCTGCAACTAATGAAAAACTGTTTTTT
- TRBJ1-1 TRBV5-1 TRBD1 CASSRQGASVMNTEAFF TGCGCCAGCAGCCGGCAGGGGGCTTCGGTCATGAACACTGAAGCTTTCTTT
- TRBJ2-1 TRBV10-3 - CAISRLEGDEQFF TGTGCCATCAGCCGACTAGAAGGCGATGAGCAGTTCTTC
few TRBJ2-2 TRBV7-6 TRBD1 CASSRDRLTGELFF TGTGCCAGCAGCAGGGACAGGCTCACCGGGGAGCTGTTTTTT
few TRBJ2-5 TRBV7-9 - CASSFGTQYF TGTGCCAGCAGCTTTGGGACCCAGTACTTC
many TRBJ1-2 TRBV5-1 TRBD1 CASSFPTGDGYTF TGCGCCAGCAGCTTTCCGACAGGGGATGGCTACACCTTC
few TRBJ2-7 TRBV10-3 TRBD1 CAIREDRGLSYEQYF TGTGCCATCAGAGAGGACAGGGGGTTGTCCTACGAGCAGTACTTC
- TRBJ1-6 TRBV10-3 - CATKDSESPLHF TGTGCCACCAAGGACAGCGAATCACCCCTCCACTTT
few TRBJ2-7 TRBV3-1 - CASSQDQGAPSSTF TGTGCCAGCAGCCAAGATCAGGGAGCCCCCTCATCAACCTTC
many TRBJ1-1 TRBV20-1 TRBD1 CSAPRQGAITEAFF TGCAGTGCTCCTCGACAGGGGGCGATTACTGAAGCTTTCTTT
few TRBJ2-2 TRBV25-1 - CASSVQDTGELFF TGTGCCAGCAGTGTACAAGACACCGGGGAGCTGTTTTTT
many TRBJ2-3 TRBV24-1 TRBD1 CATSDPTGGDTQYF TGTGCCACCAGTGACCCCACAGGGGGCGATACGCAGTATTTT
- TRBJ2-3 TRBV7-9 TRBD1 CASSFRQGGDTQYF TGTGCCAGCAGCTTTCGACAGGGCGGAGATACGCAGTATTTT
many TRBJ2-5 TRBV5-1 - CASSLAEGGIQETQYF TGCGCCAGCAGCTTGGCCGAGGGGGGGATCCAAGAGACCCAGTACTTC
many TRBJ1-6 TRBV6-5 TRBD1 CASSYRTGNSPLHF TGTGCCAGCAGTTACCGGACAGGGAATTCACCCCTCCACTTT
many TRBJ2-1 TRBV5-1 - CASSPGLHSLYNEQFF TGCGCCAGCAGCCCGGGACTCCACTCGTTGTACAATGAGCAGTTCTTC
- TRBJ1-1 TRBV19 - CASSRGAENTEAFF TGTGCCAGTAGTAGGGGGGCGGAGAACACTGAAGCTTTCTTT
many TRBJ1-1 TRBV5-1 TRBD1 CASSTGQGNTEAFF TGCGCCAGCAGCACCGGACAGGGTAACACTGAAGCTTTCTTT
few TRBJ1-5 TRBV2 TRBD1 CASSWGQGEQPQHF TGTGCCAGCAGCTGGGGACAGGGGGAACAGCCCCAGCATTTT
- TRBJ2-4 TRBV18 - CASSQDSNIQYF TGTGCCAGCTCGCAGGATTCAAACATTCAGTACTTC
once TRBJ1-4 TRBV6-5 - CATGEWTERVEKLFF TGTGCCACCGGGGAGTGGACAGAAAGAGTGGAAAAACTGTTTTTT
few TRBJ2-1 TRBV29-1 - CSVDPPGRGINEQFF TGCAGCGTTGACCCTCCGGGACGGGGAATTAATGAGCAGTTCTTC
- TRBJ2-3 TRBV7-8 - CASSRGGTEADTQYF TGTGCCAGCAGCCGGGGCGGGACGGAGGCAGATACGCAGTATTTT
- TRBJ2-5 TRBV7-2 - CASSLGLRYPQETQYF TGTGCCAGCAGCTTAGGGCTCAGATACCCCCAGGAGACCCAGTACTTC
- TRBJ2-2 TRBV7-2 - CASSLSGVDTGELFF TGTGCCAGCAGCTTGTCGGGGGTAGACACCGGGGAGCTGTTTTTT
- TRBJ2-2 TRBV7-8 - CASSLDSRNTGELFF TGTGCCAGCAGCTTAGACAGCCGGAACACCGGGGAGCTGTTTTTT
few TRBJ1-5 TRBV12-3/TRBV12-4 - CASSFDGDQPQHF TGTGCCAGCAGTTTCGATGGAGATCAGCCCCAGCATTTT
few TRBJ2-5 TRBV7-8 TRBD2 CASSSRLAGGQETQYF TGTGCCAGCAGCTCCCGACTAGCGGGGGGACAAGAGACCCAGTACTTC
many TRBJ2-5 TRBV11-2 - CASSGETGWETQYF TGTGCCAGCAGCGGTGAGACAGGTTGGGAGACCCAGTACTTC
few TRBJ1-6 TRBV18 - CASSPLDASPLHF TGTGCCAGCTCACCGCTCGATGCTTCACCCCTCCACTTT
few TRBJ2-7 TRBV6-6 - CASSYGHGRGGQYF TGTGCCAGCAGTTACGGGCACGGCCGGGGCGGGCAGTACTTC
few TRBJ2-3 TRBV20-1 - CSARGSSLRTQYF TGCAGTGCTAGAGGTTCTAGCCTCAGAACGCAGTATTTT
- TRBJ2-1 TRBV7-3 - CAISLQSLGVNEQFF TGTGCCATCAGCCTCCAGTCGTTGGGGGTCAATGAGCAGTTCTTC
few TRBJ1-6 TRBV2 - CASRRGFGNSPLHF TGTGCCAGCAGACGGGGCTTTGGGAATTCACCCCTCCACTTT
few TRBJ2-2 TRBV10-3 - CAISESWRNTGELFF TGTGCCATCAGTGAGTCGTGGAGGAACACCGGGGAGCTGTTTTTT
- TRBJ2-3 TRBV5-1 - CASSSVDRGGDTQYF TGCGCCAGCAGCTCCGTTGACAGGGGAGGGGATACGCAGTATTTT
- TRBJ1-4 TRBV5-1 - CASSLDGFGSEKLFF TGCGCCAGCAGCTTGGATGGGTTTGGTTCTGAAAAACTGTTTTTT
few TRBJ2-3 TRBV4-3 - CASSQDLVGTDTQYF TGCGCCAGCAGCCAAGATCTTGTGGGCACAGATACGCAGTATTTT
- TRBJ1-4 TRBV20-1 - CSAQSGEGEKLFF TGCAGTGCCCAATCAGGGGAGGGTGAAAAACTGTTTTTT
- TRBJ1-1 TRBV7-8 - CASSSPWSNAEAFF TGTGCCAGCAGCTCCCCTTGGTCTAACGCTGAAGCTTTCTTT
- TRBJ2-5 TRBV20-1 - CSALGGAGETQYF TGCAGTGCCCTAGGGGGGGCCGGAGAGACCCAGTACTTC
few TRBJ2-3 TRBV6-5 - CASIPPGTDTQYF TGTGCCAGCATCCCACCGGGGACAGATACGCAGTATTTT
- TRBJ2-3 TRBV2 TRBD2 CASRNPSGADTQYF TGTGCCAGCAGAAACCCTAGCGGGGCAGATACGCAGTATTTT
few TRBJ2-1 TRBV7-2 - CASSLILGIEQFF TGTGCCAGCAGCTTGATCTTGGGGATTGAGCAGTTCTTC
many TRBJ2-3 TRBV7-2 TRBD2 CASSYSGGETDTQYF TGTGCCAGCAGCTATAGCGGGGGGGAGACAGATACGCAGTATTTT
- TRBJ1-6 TRBV12-3/TRBV12-4 - CASSRTRDGNSPLHF TGTGCCAGCAGTCGCACCCGGGACGGAAATTCACCCCTCCACTTT
- TRBJ1-1 TRBV7-3 - CASSLGQPGTEAFF TGTGCCAGCAGCTTAGGACAGCCGGGGACTGAAGCTTTCTTT
few TRBJ2-4 TRBV4-1 TRBD2 CASSQGLAGGLAKNIQYF TGCGCCAGCAGCCAGGGACTAGCGGGGGGCCTAGCCAAAAACATTCAGTACTTC
many TRBJ1-5 TRBV7-2 TRBD1 CASSPTGPNQPQHF TGTGCCAGCAGCCCGACAGGGCCCAATCAGCCCCAGCATTTT
few TRBJ2-6 TRBV18 TRBD1 CASSPNRPQGTGANVLTF TGTGCCAGCTCGCCCAATCGGCCACAGGGGACCGGGGCCAACGTCCTGACTTTC
- TRBJ2-1 TRBV18 - CASSPLEQTPNEQFF TGTGCCAGCTCACCATTAGAACAGACACCCAATGAGCAGTTCTTC
few TRBJ2-5 TRBV5-4 - CASSSAGLRETQYF TGTGCCAGCAGCTCCGCCGGCCTCAGAGAGACCCAGTACTTC
few TRBJ1-5 TRBV2 TRBD1 CASSGTGMQPQHF TGTGCCAGCAGTGGGACAGGGATGCAGCCCCAGCATTTT
few TRBJ2-3 TRBV28 - CASNQGLDTQYF TGTGCCAGCAATCAGGGATTAGATACGCAGTATTTT